Listed below are T cell receptor beta chains from one sample, sequenced in a study of T-cell reconstitution after alpha-beta-depleted transplantation in children. Each CDR3 protein gets one entry after TCRdb re-called the PCR reads with MiXCR. The sample carries approximately 1,000,000 distinct CDR3 sequences, around 30% recorded once. The sample in question was PBMCs, mostly from graft donor cells, obtained 360 days after TCRalphabeta/CD19-depleted stem cell transplant. Every receptor here comes from a boy less than two years old who had a stem cell transplant for SCID, so the T cells may come from the graft donor. Both conserved end residues are part of each CDR3. The D gene is left open where the match is weak. The listing skips clone size in some rows; elsewhere it reads once, few, many or a size class.

>TRBJ2-1|NA|NA|TRBV7-3
CASSLGLASWNEQFF
TGTGCCAGCAGCTTAGGGTTGGCTAGCTGGAATGAGCAGTTCTTC
>TRBJ1-2|few|TRBD1|TRBV20-1
CSARDHRGTNYGYTF
TGCAGTGCTAGAGATCACAGGGGAACTAACTATGGCTACACCTTC
>TRBJ2-5|NA|NA|TRBV2
CASSPLHRQETQYF
TGTGCCAGCAGTCCCCTCCATCGTCAAGAGACCCAGTACTTC
>TRBJ2-3|few|TRBD2|TRBV20-1
CSARATSGLDTQYF
TGCAGTGCTAGAGCCACTAGCGGGTTAGATACGCAGTATTTT
>TRBJ2-1|NA|TRBD1|TRBV5-1
CASTTRQGRSYNEQFF
TGCGCCAGCACCACAAGACAGGGTAGGTCGTACAATGAGCAGTTCTTC
>TRBJ2-7|NA|TRBD1|TRBV4-2
CASSPPRNRGKGYEQYF
TGTGCCAGCAGTCCCCCGCGAAACAGGGGGAAGGGCTACGAGCAGTACTTC
>TRBJ1-6|NA|NA|TRBV12-3/TRBV12-4
CASSLTGGEDSPLHF
TGTGCCAGCAGTTTAACAGGTGGGGAGGATTCACCCCTCCACTTT
>TRBJ2-5|NA|NA|TRBV12-3/TRBV12-4
CASSFPSWGPETQYF
TGTGCCAGCAGTTTCCCTTCTTGGGGCCCAGAGACCCAGTACTTC
>TRBJ1-1|NA|NA|TRBV28
CASSEMGGTEAFF
TGTGCCAGCAGCGAGATGGGGGGCACTGAAGCTTTCTTT
>TRBJ2-7|NA|TRBD2|TRBV29-1
CSALAGPTYEQYF
TGCAGCGCACTAGCGGGGCCCACCTACGAGCAGTACTTC
>TRBJ2-1|NA|NA|TRBV9
CASSVDFWSYNEQFF
TGTGCCAGCAGCGTAGATTTCTGGAGCTACAATGAGCAGTTCTTC
>TRBJ2-7|NA|TRBD2|TRBV11-2
CASSPGSGVPYEQYF
TGTGCCAGCAGCCCGGGTAGCGGGGTTCCCTACGAGCAGTACTTC
>TRBJ2-3|NA|NA|TRBV5-6
CASTISPSRAFTDTQYF
TGTGCCAGCACTATCTCCCCCTCTCGGGCCTTTACAGATACGCAGTATTTT
>TRBJ2-1|few|NA|TRBV5-1
CASSLPPPIDNEQFF
TGCGCCAGCAGCTTGCCACCCCCGATCGACAATGAGCAGTTCTTC
>TRBJ1-1|NA|NA|TRBV29-1
CSVELGKAFF
TGCAGCGTTGAACTAGGGAAGGCTTTCTTT
>TRBJ2-7|few|NA|TRBV11-2
CASMGGYEQYF
TGTGCCAGCATGGGGGGCTACGAGCAGTACTTC
>TRBJ2-3|NA|TRBD2|TRBV20-1
CSAGSGGTSLLTDTQYF
TGCAGTGCTGGCTCCGGGGGGACTTCTCTCCTCACAGATACGCAGTATTTT
>TRBJ2-3|NA|TRBD2|TRBV29-1
CSVVRLAGGPGTDTQYF
TGCAGCGTGGTGCGGCTAGCGGGGGGGCCCGGCACAGATACGCAGTATTTT
>TRBJ2-2|few|TRBD1|TRBV4-1
CASSHPGTGNTGELFF
TGCGCCAGCAGCCACCCGGGGACAGGGAACACCGGGGAGCTGTTTTTT
>TRBJ2-4|few|TRBD2|TRBV28
CASSPGLASLKSLAKNIQYF
TGTGCCAGCAGTCCCGGACTAGCGTCTCTGAAGTCCTTGGCCAAAAACATTCAGTACTTC
>TRBJ2-3|NA|NA|TRBV29-1
CSPMTDTDTQYF
TGCAGCCCCATGACCGATACAGATACGCAGTATTTT
>TRBJ2-1|NA|NA|TRBV10-3
CAIGYTTNSYNEQFF
TGTGCCATCGGGTACACCACAAACTCCTACAATGAGCAGTTCTTC
>TRBJ2-3|few|NA|TRBV24-1
CATSEAVTDTQYF
TGTGCCACCAGCGAGGCTGTCACAGATACGCAGTATTTT
>TRBJ2-1|NA|NA|TRBV25-1
CASSPVPGQGSSYNEQFF
TGTGCCAGCAGTCCAGTACCAGGTCAGGGGAGCTCCTACAATGAGCAGTTCTTC
>TRBJ2-1|once|NA|TRBV4-3
CASSQEIGQNNEQFF
TGCGCCAGCAGCCAAGAGATAGGACAGAACAATGAGCAGTTCTTC
>TRBJ1-2|NA|NA|TRBV4-3
CASSPRSALDNGYTF
TGCGCCAGCAGCCCTCGCTCCGCGTTGGACAATGGCTACACCTTC
>TRBJ2-7|few|TRBD2|TRBV6-5
CASSSGLAGIWEQYF
TGTGCCAGCAGTTCGGGACTAGCGGGTATTTGGGAGCAGTACTTC
>TRBJ2-3|NA|NA|TRBV4-3
CASSQVRGSPSDTQYF
TGCGCCAGCAGCCAAGTTAGGGGATCTCCCTCAGATACGCAGTATTTT
>TRBJ2-5|NA|NA|TRBV20-1
CSARTPMAGSQETQYF
TGCAGTGCTAGAACCCCGATGGCGGGTTCCCAAGAGACCCAGTACTTC
>TRBJ1-1|few|NA|TRBV12-3/TRBV12-4
CASSKAPTEAFF
TGTGCCAGCAGTAAGGCTCCGACTGAAGCTTTCTTT
>TRBJ2-5|few|NA|TRBV7-2
CASSKRGGAGQETQYF
TGTGCCAGCAGCAAAAGAGGGGGGGCTGGTCAAGAGACCCAGTACTTC
>TRBJ2-1|few|TRBD1|TRBV27
CASSRRQGALFF
TGTGCCAGCAGCCGACGACAGGGGGCTCTGTTCTTC
>TRBJ2-1|NA|NA|TRBV18
CASSRDGNNEQFF
TGTGCCAGCTCCAGGGACGGCAACAATGAGCAGTTCTTC
>TRBJ1-1|NA|NA|TRBV12-3/TRBV12-4
CASRSDLRRAFF
TGTGCCAGCAGATCTGACCTCAGGAGGGCTTTCTTT
>TRBJ2-2|few|TRBD1|TRBV6-2/TRBV6-3
CASSYGTVYNTGELFF
TGTGCCAGCAGTTATGGGACAGTCTATAACACCGGGGAGCTGTTTTTT
>TRBJ2-2|few|NA|TRBV2
CASRTDTYTGELFF
TGTGCCAGCAGAACCGACACATACACCGGGGAGCTGTTTTTT
>TRBJ2-7|few|TRBD1|TRBV2
CASSDDRAYEQYF
TGTGCCAGCAGTGACGACAGGGCGTACGAGCAGTACTTC
>TRBJ2-2|NA|NA|TRBV7-2
CASSWAGNTGELFF
TGTGCCAGCAGCTGGGCGGGTAACACCGGGGAGCTGTTTTTT
>TRBJ2-1|few|NA|TRBV28
CASSTSAPANEQFF
TGTGCCAGCAGTACGAGTGCACCCGCAAATGAGCAGTTCTTC
>TRBJ2-3|NA|TRBD1|TRBV9
CASSVDRTGVWGTQYF
TGTGCCAGCAGCGTAGACAGGACAGGTGTTTGGGGTACGCAGTATTTT